The 2 T cell receptor beta chains below come from one sample, sequenced in a study of T cells in Graves' hyperthyroidism and ophthalmopathy. RNA transcripts served as the template for amplifying TCR beta CDR3 regions. Carried out on the TCR CDR3, a first-round RT-PCR used the HTBI primer set. A single record per CDR3 protein comes from TCRdb applying MiXCR to the multiplex PCR reads. The profile shows about 700,000 distinct CDR3 sequences, about 14% of them singletons. Source material: blood. The receptors derive from a woman younger than 30 with Graves' hyperthyroidism.

This clonotype was recorded at least ten times. V gene TRBV7-2 combines with J gene TRBJ2-3; D ambiguous. V lost 0 bases, J lost 4 bases, and 8 bases lay in between. The CDR3 is made up of 14 amino acids. The germline V gene encodes CDR1 SGHTA and CDR2 FQGNSA. The CDR3 DNA is TGTGCCAGCAGCTTAGCAGTTGAGGCAGATACGCAGTATTTT. This sequence encodes CASSLAVEADTQYF.

This clonotype was seen ten or more times. The rearrangement joins TRBV13 to TRBJ2-7; 11 nucleotides agree with TRBD2. The V gene end was trimmed by 7 bases and the J gene end by 3 bases; junction bases not matched to a gene: 5. The CDR3 is made up of 14 amino acids. Germline-derived CDR1 and CDR2 are PRHDT and FYEKMQ (reference sequence). CDR3 bases: TGTGCCAGCAACCTAGCGGGGGGTATCTACGAGCAGTACTTC. Encoded protein: CASNLAGGIYEQYF.